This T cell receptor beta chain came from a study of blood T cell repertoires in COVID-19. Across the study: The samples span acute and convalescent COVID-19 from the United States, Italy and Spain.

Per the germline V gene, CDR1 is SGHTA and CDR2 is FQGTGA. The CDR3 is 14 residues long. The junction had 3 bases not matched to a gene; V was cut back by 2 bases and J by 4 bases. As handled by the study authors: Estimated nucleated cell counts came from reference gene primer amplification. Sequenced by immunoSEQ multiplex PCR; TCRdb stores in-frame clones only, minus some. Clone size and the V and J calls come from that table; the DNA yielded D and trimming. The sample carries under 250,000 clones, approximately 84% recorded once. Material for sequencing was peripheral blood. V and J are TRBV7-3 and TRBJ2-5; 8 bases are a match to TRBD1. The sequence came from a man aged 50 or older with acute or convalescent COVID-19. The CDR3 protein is CASSLQGAGETQYF. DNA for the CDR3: TGTGCCAGCAGCTTACAGGGGGCGGGAGAGACCCAGTACTTC.